The 9 T cell receptor beta chains below were found in one sample sequenced in a study of blood T cell repertoires in COVID-19. Sequenced by immunoSEQ multiplex PCR; TCRdb stores in-frame clones only, minus some. This repertoire shows 200,000 to 300,000 clones, around 83% found once; its top ten account for approximately 9.6%. Sample: peripheral blood. The origin of the receptors is a woman older than 75 with acute or convalescent COVID-19.

This rearrangement joins TRBV2 to TRBJ1-4; 11 bases align to TRBD1. Trimming took 3 bases from V and 7 from J; bases not matched to a gene: 7. Germline assignment: CDR1 SNHLY and CDR2 FYNNEI. This CDR3 has 16 amino acids. Here the CDR3 reads CASSDGQGAVGEKLFF. In DNA form, the CDR3 reads TGTGCCAGCAGTGACGGACAGGGGGCGGTGGGTGAAAAACTGTTTTTT.

V usage is TRBV7-6 and J usage is TRBJ1-5; D uncertain. The CDR3 runs 15 residues. Per germline, CDR1 SGHVS and CDR2 FNYEAQ. V was shortened by 1 base and J by 3 bases, with 10 bases between the two germline ends. Written as DNA, the CDR3 is TGTGCCAGCAGCTTAGGATCGGGGAACAATCAGCCCCAGCATTTT. It codes for CASSLGSGNNQPQHF.

This chain links TRBV25-1 with TRBJ2-1, with D perhaps matching TRBD2 (5 bases). Germline V gives CDR1 MGHDK, CDR2 SYGVNS. The CDR3 is 14 residues long. V gave up 1 base and J gave up 1 base, with 5 bases separating them. CDR3 residues: CASSESGSYNEQFF. The CDR3 DNA is TGTGCCAGCAGTGAATCGGGGTCCTACAATGAGCAGTTCTTC.

This clone has just a few counts. V and J are TRBV19 and TRBJ2-2, with TRBD2 as a possible D gene (6 bases). Germline values: CDR1 LNHDA, CDR2 SQIVND (reference sequence). This CDR3 has 13 residues. V shed 10 bases and J shed 2 bases, with 11 bases lying between them. The CDR3 DNA sequence: TGTGCCATCAGGGACTCAAACACCGGGGAGCTGTTTTTT. It yields the protein CAIRDSNTGELFF. Drawing the rest from reference TRBV19 and TRBJ2-2, the complete variable domain is DGGITQSPKYLFRKEGQNVTLSCEQNLNHDAMYWYRQDPGQGLRLIYYSQIVNDFQKGDIAEGYSVSREKKESFPLTVTSAQKNPTAFYLCAIRDSNTGELFFGEGSRLTVL.

The rearrangement joins TRBV5-5 to TRBJ1-1, with TRBD1 matching over 8 bases. This CDR3 is 15 amino acids long. The V gene end was trimmed by 0 bases and the J gene end by 11 bases; junction bases not matched to a gene: 12. Germline values: CDR1 SGHKS, CDR2 YYEKEE (reference sequence). The CDR3 nucleotides read TGTGCCAGCAGCTTGGTTACGACAGGGGAGCGCGCGGCTTTCTTT. Amino acid sequence: CASSLVTTGERAAFF.

This clone occurred many times. The gene calls are TRBV2 and TRBJ1-6, with D possibly matching TRBD1 (6 bases). Germline V gives CDR1 SNHLY, CDR2 FYNNEI. The CDR3 covers 15 residues. Trimming removed 4 bases at V and 10 bases at J, with 17 bases between. The CDR3 nucleotides read TGTGCCAGCAGTGTGGGGGCGTTCGGCGGATCACCCCTCCACTTT. It is translated as CASSVGAFGGSPLHF.

V usage is TRBV4-1 and J usage is TRBJ1-6; 7 nucleotides align to TRBD1. The CDR3 spans 15 residues. The J segment lost 3 bases and the V segment lost 4 bases, leaving 3 bases of the junction unmatched. Looked up from germline, CDR1 is MGHRA and CDR2 is YSYEKL. This CDR3 is CASSLGQDYNSPLHF. Here the CDR3 DNA reads TGCGCCAGCAGCCTAGGACAGGACTATAATTCACCCCTCCACTTT.

V gene TRBV18 combines with J gene TRBJ1-6; 8 nucleotides agree with TRBD1. Germline V gene lookup returns CDR1 KGHSH and CDR2 LQKENI. The junction had 2 bases not matched to a gene; V was cut back by 2 bases and J by 8 bases. There are 14 residues in the CDR3. This CDR3 reads CASSPGQGYSPLHF. As DNA, the CDR3 is TGTGCCAGCTCACCAGGACAGGGATATTCACCCCTCCACTTT.

The chain is built from TRBV5-6 and TRBJ1-2, with 7 bases fitting TRBD1. This CDR3 comprises 13 residues. V lost 2 bases to trimming and J lost 6 bases; unmatched junction nucleotides: 4. CDR1 and CDR2 from the germline V gene are SGHDT and YYEEEE. The CDR3 is CASSFGQVDGYTF. Here the CDR3 DNA reads TGTGCCAGCAGCTTCGGACAGGTGGATGGCTACACCTTC.